The 18 T cell receptor beta chains reported below all come from one sample, sequenced in a study of identical twins. In TCRdb, the 5' RACE reads were re-called with MiXCR into one record per CDR3 protein. This sample has about 530,000 distinct CDR3 sequences; approximately 20% occur once, and the top ten carry 0.45% to 0.5%. These data are also associated with another study on yellow fever vaccine responses in identical twins.

The sequenced material came from CD4+ T cells sorted from blood. The origin of the receptors is a woman between 18 and 29 years old in good health.

This clonotype has a handful of counts. The rearrangement uses TRBV5-1 and TRBJ1-1, with D unresolved. V shed 8 bases and J shed 4 bases, with 15 bases lying between them. The CDR3 runs 13 residues. Germline V gives CDR1 SGHRS, CDR2 YFSETQ. CDR3 amino acids: CASKVAASTEAFF. In DNA form, the CDR3 reads TGCGCCAGTAAGGTCGCCGCGAGCACTGAAGCTTTCTTT.

The chain recombines TRBV20-1 with TRBJ2-1; 9 bases line up with TRBD2. V shed 6 bases and J 7 bases; nucleotides not matched to a gene: 7. Per the germline V gene, CDR1 is DFQATT and CDR2 is SNEGSKA (reference sequence). CDR3 length: 13 amino acids. In DNA form, the CDR3 reads TGCAGTGCAGGGGGACTAGCCCTGAATGAGCAGTTCTTC. It yields the protein CSAGGLALNEQFF.

This clonotype was detected only a few times. The chain links TRBV2 to TRBJ2-2; D is perhaps TRBD1 or TRBD2 (7 bases each). The CDR3 has 17 residues. CDR1 and CDR2 from the germline V gene are SNHLY and FYNNEI. V shed 6 bases and J shed 5 bases, with 22 bases lying between them. The CDR3 sequence: CASSPVRGGGLTGELFF. In DNA form, the CDR3 reads TGTGCCAGCAGCCCCGTGAGGGGAGGGGGCCTGACCGGGGAGCTGTTTTTT.

The rearrangement links TRBV6-2 or TRBV6-3 to TRBJ2-7; D remains ambiguous. V dropped 3 bases and J dropped 0 bases, with 6 bases sitting between them. This CDR3 is built from 13 residues. Looked up from germline, CDR1 is MNHEY and CDR2 is SVGEGT. CDR3 region: CASSYGHSYEQYF. CDR3 nucleotide sequence: TGTGCCAGCAGTTATGGCCACTCCTACGAGCAGTACTTC.

The chain is built from TRBV5-6 and TRBJ2-5; TRBD2 matches at 14 bases. Germline loops: CDR1 SGHDT, CDR2 YYEEEE. This CDR3 contains 18 residues. The J segment lost 2 bases and the V segment lost 0 bases, leaving 6 bases of the junction unmatched. Written as DNA, the CDR3 is TGTGCCAGCAGCTTGGAGACTAGCGGGAGGGCCGCACAAGAGACCCAGTACTTC. Encoded protein: CASSLETSGRAAQETQYF.

In this sample, this clonotype turned up a few times. The chain joins TRBV27 to TRBJ1-2; TRBD1 agrees at 9 bases. CDR3 size: 13 residues. J was trimmed by 3 bases and V by 5 bases; bases with no gene match: 1. The V gene's germline CDR1 is MNHEY and CDR2 SMNVEV (reference sequence). The CDR3 reads CASSDRGYYGYTF. CDR3 DNA: TGTGCCAGCAGTGACAGGGGGTACTATGGCTACACCTTC.

The chain links TRBV20-1 to TRBJ2-7, with TRBD2 matching over 8 bases. The J segment lost 6 bases and the V segment lost 0 bases, leaving 7 bases of the junction unmatched. This CDR3 has 14 amino acids. Looked up from germline, CDR1 is DFQATT and CDR2 is SNEGSKA (reference sequence). CDR3 region: CSARDEREPGEQYF. CDR3 DNA sequence: TGCAGTGCTAGAGATGAGCGGGAGCCGGGCGAGCAGTACTTC.

This chain uses TRBV20-1 with TRBJ2-5; 11 nucleotides match TRBD2. In germline, CDR1 is DFQATT, CDR2 SNEGSKA (reference sequence). The CDR3 loop spans 15 amino acids. Unmatched junction bases numbered 7, after V lost 3 bases and J lost 4 bases. This CDR3 is CSASPLAGGGETQYF. CDR3 nucleotides: TGCAGTGCTAGCCCCCTAGCGGGGGGAGGAGAGACCCAGTACTTC.

Many counts were recorded for this clonotype. CDR3 region: CASSHGTGKETQYF. CDR3 sequence (DNA): TGCGCCAGCAGCCATGGGACAGGGAAAGAGACCCAGTACTTC. The chain has TRBV5-1 and TRBJ2-5, with 9 bases matching TRBD1. J was trimmed by 3 bases and V by 4 bases; bases with no gene match: 4. The CDR3 is made up of 14 amino acids. Germline V lookup: CDR1 SGHRS, CDR2 YFSETQ.

There are a few counts of this clonotype. The J gene is TRBJ2-2, the V gene TRBV9, with 14 bases matching TRBD2. CDR3 size: 19 residues. The germline V gene has CDR1 SGDLS and CDR2 YYNGEE. The junction had 7 bases not matched to a gene; V was cut back by 3 bases and J by 0 bases. CDR3 region: CASSGRLAGGKTNTGELFF. Written as DNA, the CDR3 is TGTGCCAGCAGCGGAAGACTAGCGGGAGGGAAGACGAACACCGGGGAGCTGTTTTTT. The whole variable domain, remainder taken from reference TRBV9 and TRBJ2-2, is DSGVTQTPKHLITATGQRVTLRCSPRSGDLSVYWYQQSLDQGLQFLIQYYNGEERAKGNILERFSAQQFPDLHSELNLSSLELGDSALYFCASSGRLAGGKTNTGELFFGEGSRLTVL.

This chain joins TRBV12-3 or TRBV12-4 and TRBJ2-1; tentatively, D is TRBD2 (6 bases). V was shortened by 6 bases and J by 2 bases, with 14 bases between the two germline ends. This CDR3 comprises 15 residues. CDR3 amino acids: CASRREPSAYNEQFF. Written as DNA, the CDR3 is TGTGCCAGCAGGCGGGAACCAAGCGCCTACAATGAGCAGTTCTTC.

This chain links TRBV15 with TRBJ1-5; D remains unclear. This CDR3 comprises 15 residues. Germline V gives CDR1 LNHNV, CDR2 YYDKDF (reference sequence). V dropped 0 bases and J dropped 6 bases, with 12 bases sitting between them. The CDR3 DNA reads as TGTGCCACCAGCAGAGATTCAACGTTGGGTCAGCCCCAGCATTTT. It is translated as CATSRDSTLGQPQHF.

The chain uses TRBV18 and TRBJ1-1, with D unresolved. The CDR3 contains 15 residues. Germline assignment: CDR1 KGHSH and CDR2 LQKENI. The germline V and J ends were trimmed by 3 bases and 2 bases, with 13 bases remaining between them. The CDR3 region is CASSPSWALNTEAFF. CDR3 DNA: TGTGCCAGCTCACCTTCTTGGGCCCTTAACACTGAAGCTTTCTTT.

The chain employs TRBV19 and TRBJ2-7; 10 bases map to TRBD1. This CDR3 contains 15 residues. In germline, CDR1 is LNHDA, CDR2 SQIVND (reference sequence). Germline trimming cut 1 base from V and 1 base from J; bases unmatched to any gene: 1. CDR3 DNA: TGTGCCAGTAGTATAGGGACAGGGGGATCCTACGAGCAGTACTTC. It translates to CASSIGTGGSYEQYF.

The chain recombines TRBV12-3 or TRBV12-4 with TRBJ2-2; either TRBD1 or TRBD2 may fit D (6 bases each). The germline V and J ends were trimmed by 11 bases and 6 bases, with 19 bases remaining between them. The length of the CDR3 is 14 residues. The DNA of the CDR3 is TGTGCCGGGCTAGTACGGGGGCTGGCCGGGGAGCTGTTTTTT. Translation gives CAGLVRGLAGELFF.

This clonotype was picked up a small number of times. J is TRBJ2-5 and V is TRBV24-1; D may be TRBD2 (6 bases). The germline gives CDR1 KGHDR, CDR2 SFDVKD. This CDR3 has 13 amino acids. V was trimmed by 9 bases and J by 5 bases, leaving 15 bases between them. CDR3: CATAGLALETQYF. The CDR3 DNA reads TGTGCCACCGCCGGGCTAGCGTTGGAGACCCAGTACTTC.

J is TRBJ2-1 and V is TRBV6-5, with D perhaps matching TRBD1 or TRBD2 (6 bases each). The germline V gene has CDR1 MNHEY and CDR2 SVGAGI. V was cut by 1 base and J by 4 bases, with 14 bases left in between. The CDR3 loop spans 16 amino acids. The CDR3 coding sequence is TGTGCCAGCAGTTACTTTGGGGGGCCCGTATACAATGAGCAGTTCTTC. It specifies CASSYFGGPVYNEQFF.

The rearrangement uses TRBV10-1 and TRBJ2-1; D call uncertain. The CDR3 runs to 14 residues. The germline CDR1 and CDR2 sequences are WNHNN and SYGVQD (reference sequence). Trimming took 1 base from V and 2 from J, leaving 6 bases between them. The CDR3 DNA reads as TGCGCCAGCAGTGAGTATGGGGCCTACAATGAGCAGTTCTTC. Translated, it gives CASSEYGAYNEQFF.